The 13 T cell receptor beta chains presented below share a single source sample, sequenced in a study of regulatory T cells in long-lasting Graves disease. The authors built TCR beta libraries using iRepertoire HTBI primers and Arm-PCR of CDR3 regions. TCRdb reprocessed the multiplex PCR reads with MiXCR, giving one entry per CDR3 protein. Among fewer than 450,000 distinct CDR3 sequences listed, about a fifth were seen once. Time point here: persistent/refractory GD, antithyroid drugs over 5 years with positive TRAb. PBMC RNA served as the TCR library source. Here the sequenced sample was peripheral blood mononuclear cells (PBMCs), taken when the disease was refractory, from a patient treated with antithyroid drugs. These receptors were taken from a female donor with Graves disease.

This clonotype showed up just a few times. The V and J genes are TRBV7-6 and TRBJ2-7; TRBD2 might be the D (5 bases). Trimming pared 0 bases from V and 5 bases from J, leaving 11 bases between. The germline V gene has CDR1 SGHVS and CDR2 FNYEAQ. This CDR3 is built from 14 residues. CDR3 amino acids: CASSLAGAGDEQYF. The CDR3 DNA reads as TGTGCCAGCAGCTTAGCGGGAGCTGGCGACGAGCAGTACTTC.

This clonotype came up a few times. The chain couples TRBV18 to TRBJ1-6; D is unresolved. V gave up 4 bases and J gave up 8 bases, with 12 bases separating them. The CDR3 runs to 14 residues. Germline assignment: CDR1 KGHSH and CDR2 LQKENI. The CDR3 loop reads CASSRQKWDSPLHF. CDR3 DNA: TGTGCCAGCTCACGGCAAAAATGGGATTCACCCCTCCACTTT.

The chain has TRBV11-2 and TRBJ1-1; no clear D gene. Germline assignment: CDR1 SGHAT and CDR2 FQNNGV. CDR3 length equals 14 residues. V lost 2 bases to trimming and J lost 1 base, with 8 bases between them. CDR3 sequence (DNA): TGTGCCAGCAGCTTAAGCAGACCGAACACTGAAGCTTTCTTT. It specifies CASSLSRPNTEAFF. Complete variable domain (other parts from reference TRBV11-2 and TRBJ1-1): EAGVAQSPRYKIIEKRQSVAFWCNPISGHATLYWYQQILGQGPKLLIQFQNNGVVDDSQLPKDRFSAERLKGVDSTLKIQPAKLEDSAVYLCASSLSRPNTEAFFGQGTRLTVV.

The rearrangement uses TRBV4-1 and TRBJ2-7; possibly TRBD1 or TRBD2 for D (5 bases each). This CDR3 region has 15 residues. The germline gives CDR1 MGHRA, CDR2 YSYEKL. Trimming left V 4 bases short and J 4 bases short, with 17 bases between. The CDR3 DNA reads TGCGCCAGCAGCCTCGGGCGAGGGGATGGGTACGAGCAGTACTTC. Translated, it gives CASSLGRGDGYEQYF.

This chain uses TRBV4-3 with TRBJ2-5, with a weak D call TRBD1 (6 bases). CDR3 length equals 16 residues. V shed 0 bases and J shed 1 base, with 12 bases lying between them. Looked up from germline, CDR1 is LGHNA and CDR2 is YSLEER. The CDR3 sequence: CASSQEGTLSQETQYF. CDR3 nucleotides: TGCGCCAGCAGCCAAGAAGGGACACTTTCCCAAGAGACCCAGTACTTC.

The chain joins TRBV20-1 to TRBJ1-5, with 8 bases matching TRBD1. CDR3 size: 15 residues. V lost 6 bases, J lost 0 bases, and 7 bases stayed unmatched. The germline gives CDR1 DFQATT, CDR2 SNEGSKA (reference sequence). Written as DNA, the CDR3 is TGCAGTGCAACCGGGACAGGTTATAGCAATCAGCCCCAGCATTTT. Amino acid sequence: CSATGTGYSNQPQHF.

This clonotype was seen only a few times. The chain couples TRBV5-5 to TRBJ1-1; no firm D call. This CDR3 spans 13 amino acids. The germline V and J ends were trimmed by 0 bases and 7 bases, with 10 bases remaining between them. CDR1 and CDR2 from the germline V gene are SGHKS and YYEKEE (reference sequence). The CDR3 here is CASSLAGSHEAFF. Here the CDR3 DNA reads TGTGCCAGCAGCTTGGCCGGCAGCCATGAAGCTTTCTTT.

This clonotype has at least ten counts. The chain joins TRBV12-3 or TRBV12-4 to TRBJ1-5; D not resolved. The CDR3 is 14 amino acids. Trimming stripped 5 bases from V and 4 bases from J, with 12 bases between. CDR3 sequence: CASSPVGENQPQHF. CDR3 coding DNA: TGTGCCAGCAGTCCGGTCGGGGAGAATCAGCCCCAGCATTTT.

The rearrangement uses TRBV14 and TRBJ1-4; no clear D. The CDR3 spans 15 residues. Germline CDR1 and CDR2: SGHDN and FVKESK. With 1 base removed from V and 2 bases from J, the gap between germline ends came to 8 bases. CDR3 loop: CASSQVAGTNEKLFF. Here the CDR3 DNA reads TGTGCCAGCAGCCAAGTCGCCGGTACTAATGAAAAACTGTTTTTT.

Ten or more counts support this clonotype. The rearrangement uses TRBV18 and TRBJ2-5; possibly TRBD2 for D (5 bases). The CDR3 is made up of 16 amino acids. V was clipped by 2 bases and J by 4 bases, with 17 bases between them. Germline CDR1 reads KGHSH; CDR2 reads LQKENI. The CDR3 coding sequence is TGTGCCAGCTCACCATGGGGAGAGGTCCCAAGAGAGACCCAGTACTTC. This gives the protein CASSPWGEVPRETQYF.

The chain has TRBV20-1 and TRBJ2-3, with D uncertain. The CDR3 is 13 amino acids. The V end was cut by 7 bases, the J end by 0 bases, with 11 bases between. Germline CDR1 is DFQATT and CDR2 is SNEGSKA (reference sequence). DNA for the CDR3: TGCAGTGTTAAGGACCACAGCACAGATACGCAGTATTTT. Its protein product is CSVKDHSTDTQYF.

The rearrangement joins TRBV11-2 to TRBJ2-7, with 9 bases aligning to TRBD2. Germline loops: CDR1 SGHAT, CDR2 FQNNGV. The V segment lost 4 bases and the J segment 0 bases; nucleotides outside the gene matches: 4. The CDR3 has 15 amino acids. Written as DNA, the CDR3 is TGTGCCAGCAGCTCCGTTAGCGGGAGCTCCTACGAGCAGTACTTC. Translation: CASSSVSGSSYEQYF.

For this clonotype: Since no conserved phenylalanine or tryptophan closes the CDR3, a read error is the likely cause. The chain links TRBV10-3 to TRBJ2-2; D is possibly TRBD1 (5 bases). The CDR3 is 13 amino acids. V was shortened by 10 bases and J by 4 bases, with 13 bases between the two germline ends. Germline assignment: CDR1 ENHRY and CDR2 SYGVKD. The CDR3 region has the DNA TGTGCCACCGTAGGTCAGGGCACCGGGGAGCTGTTTTCT. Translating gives CATVGQGTGELFS.